This TCR beta chain appears in the sequencing data of a study of post-analysis software for immune sequencing data. Study outcomes and limitations: Patients used five TRBV segments, including TRBV5-6, TRBV5-1 and TRBV20-1, more often than controls.

This clonotype showed up just a few times. The antigen remains unidentified. Libraries were made from TCR beta cDNA, and they carried unique molecular identifiers. TCRdb called the PCR reads again in MiXCR, with one record for every CDR3 protein. The table lists about 820,000 distinct CDR3 sequences, 53% of them singletons. V was trimmed by 5 bases and J by 1 base, leaving 12 bases between them. The CDR3 is 14 amino acids. The rearrangement uses TRBV12-3 or TRBV12-4 and TRBJ2-7; D tentatively fits TRBD1 or TRBD2 (6 bases each). The sequenced sample consisted of blood. The clonotype was recovered from a girl between 5 and 17 years old with multiple sclerosis. Written as DNA, the CDR3 is TGTGCCAGCAGTAGCCAGGGGAGGTCCTACGAGCAGTACTTC. It translates to CASSSQGRSYEQYF.